The 18 T cell receptor beta chains listed next were all sequenced from one sample in a study of T cells in localized non-small cell lung cancer. Profiling relied on immunoSEQ multiplex PCR, and the TCRdb table lists in-frame clones only, not all of them. The sample has about 41,000 clones, approximately 80% seen once. The sample was PBMCs, taken before any cancer treatment. Receptors were obtained from a man aged 35 to 69 with stage II lung adenocarcinoma.

The chain joins TRBV6-5 to TRBJ1-2, with D unresolved. From germline, CDR1 is MNHEY and CDR2 SVGAGI. The CDR3 consists of 15 residues. V lost 2 bases to trimming and J lost 1 base, with 11 bases between them. The chain's CDR3 is CASSYRRPDNYGYTF. CDR3 sequence (DNA): TGTGCCAGCAGTTACAGGCGGCCCGATAACTATGGCTACACCTTC.

The gene calls are TRBV19 and TRBJ2-1, with D possibly being TRBD2 (6 bases). The V and J ends lost 1 base and 12 bases respectively, with 19 bases between them. The germline gives CDR1 LNHDA, CDR2 SQIVND (reference sequence). This CDR3 region has 15 residues. The CDR3 DNA is TGTGCCAGTAGTATAGTGGGTCAAGGGACTCCGGGGCAGTTCTTC. Translated: CASSIVGQGTPGQFF.

The rearrangement uses TRBV11-2 and TRBJ2-1, with a tentative D call TRBD2 (6 bases). Germline lookup yields CDR1 SGHAT and CDR2 FQNNGV. Trimming stripped 11 bases from V and 5 bases from J, with 19 bases between. The CDR3 has 14 residues. Here the CDR3 DNA reads TGTGCCTCCCTTACGCGGGGTAGAAACAATGAGCAGTTCTTC. Protein product: CASLTRGRNNEQFF.

The V gene is TRBV19, the J gene TRBJ1-2; no definite D call. The germline gives CDR1 LNHDA, CDR2 SQIVND (reference sequence). V lost 2 bases and J lost 3, with 4 bases in between. CDR3 length: 12 amino acids. CDR3 in DNA: TGTGCCAGTAGTATAAGGGACTATGGCTACACCTTC. It codes for CASSIRDYGYTF.

The V gene is TRBV7-9, the J gene TRBJ2-5; 13 bases map to TRBD2. This CDR3 region has 14 residues. V was clipped by 5 bases and J by 5 bases; unmatched bases: 2. Per germline, CDR1 SEHNR and CDR2 FQNEAQ (reference sequence). The DNA for the CDR3 is TGTGCCAGCAGCCCGGGACTAGCGGGGGAGACCCAGTACTTC. Its translation: CASSPGLAGETQYF.

This chain links TRBV5-5 with TRBJ1-2; D is perhaps TRBD1 (5 bases). V was pared by 0 bases and J by 8 bases, with 11 bases between. This CDR3 spans 13 amino acids. In germline, CDR1 is SGHKS, CDR2 YYEKEE (reference sequence). CDR3 residues: CASSLVGTGGYTF. CDR3 in DNA: TGTGCCAGCAGCTTGGTAGGGACGGGAGGCTACACCTTC.

This clone turned up a few times. J is TRBJ1-6 and V is TRBV6-4; D is possibly TRBD1 (6 bases). V dropped 0 bases and J dropped 8 bases, with 8 bases sitting between them. Germline CDR1 reads MRHNA; CDR2 reads SNTAGT. The CDR3 totals 14 residues. In DNA, the CDR3 is TGTGCCAGCAGTGACTCGTACAGGGATTCACCCCTCCACTTT. Residues: CASSDSYRDSPLHF.

In DNA, the CDR3 is TGCAGCGTTCGACCGGACTCTAACTATGGCTACACCTTC. Translation gives CSVRPDSNYGYTF. The V and J genes are TRBV29-1 and TRBJ1-2; D is unresolved. The CDR3 spans 13 residues. Between the trimmed V and J ends, which lost 5 bases and 0 bases, there was a span of 10 bases. Germline CDR1 SQVTM, CDR2 ANQGSEA.

The rearrangement uses TRBV19 and TRBJ2-2, with D perhaps TRBD1 (5 bases). Trimming removed 5 bases from V and 7 bases from J, with 14 bases in between. CDR3 length: 14 amino acids. CDR1 is LNHDA and CDR2 is SQIVND in the germline V gene (reference sequence). The CDR3 loop reads CASSSAGLGGELFF. DNA of the CDR3: TGTGCCAGTAGTTCGGCAGGGTTAGGCGGGGAGCTGTTTTTT.

V gene TRBV5-1 combines with J gene TRBJ2-6; TRBD2 matches 8 bases. This CDR3 spans 15 amino acids. J was trimmed by 3 bases and V by 5 bases; bases with no gene match: 4. CDR1 SGHRS and CDR2 YFSETQ come from the germline V gene. CDR3 amino acids: CASSREGFGANVLTF. In DNA, the CDR3 is TGCGCCAGCAGTCGGGAGGGTTTTGGGGCCAACGTCCTGACTTTC.

The chain is built from TRBV7-8 and TRBJ1-3, with TRBD1 identical over 8 bases. The CDR3 is 16 residues long. The V gene end was trimmed by 2 bases and the J gene end by 3 bases; junction bases not matched to a gene: 6. Germline-derived CDR1 and CDR2 are SGHVS and FQNEAQ. The CDR3 is CASSLIGTGIGNTIYF. Here the CDR3 DNA reads TGTGCCAGCAGCTTAATAGGGACAGGAATTGGAAACACCATATATTTT.

V gene TRBV7-8 combines with J gene TRBJ2-3, with unresolved D. V was shortened by 5 bases and J by 1 base, with 13 bases between the two germline ends. From germline, CDR1 is SGHVS and CDR2 FQNEAQ. This CDR3 region has 15 residues. The CDR3 reads CASSLGESGTDTQYF. The CDR3 DNA is TGTGCCAGCAGCCTCGGAGAGAGCGGCACAGATACGCAGTATTTT.

This clone was recorded once. The CDR3 DNA reads TGTGCCAGCAGCTTGAAGGTGGGCCCACGTGATACGCAGTATTTT. Amino acids: CASSLKVGPRDTQYF. The rearrangement joins TRBV7-9 to TRBJ2-3; D not certain. CDR1 and CDR2 (germline): SEHNR, FQNEAQ (reference sequence). The CDR3 totals 15 residues. The V and J ends lost 3 bases and 6 bases respectively, with 16 bases between them.

The rearrangement uses TRBV6-5 and TRBJ1-6; D not certain. CDR1 and CDR2 from the germline V gene are MNHEY and SVGAGI. Trimming took 2 bases from V and 0 from J, leaving 8 bases between them. This CDR3 has 16 amino acids. CDR3 protein: CASSYRGSSYNSPLHF. The CDR3 DNA follows: TGTGCCAGCAGTTACCGCGGGAGCTCCTATAATTCACCCCTCCACTTT.

V and J are TRBV7-8 and TRBJ2-3, with D uncertain. V was cut by 2 bases and J by 4 bases, with 10 bases left in between. The germline CDR1 and CDR2 sequences are SGHVS and FQNEAQ. The CDR3 length is 14 residues. CDR3 DNA sequence: TGTGCCAGCAGCTTATCCGGACGACCAGATACGCAGTATTTT. Its translation is CASSLSGRPDTQYF.

The chain joins TRBV11-2 to TRBJ1-2; tentative D call: TRBD1 (5 bases). The CDR3 has 15 residues. Germline V lookup: CDR1 SGHAT, CDR2 FQNNGV. The germline V and J ends were trimmed by 0 bases and 4 bases, with 12 bases remaining between them. CDR3 coding DNA: TGTGCCAGCAGCTTAGAACAGAGGGGCCTCTATGGCTACACCTTC. Amino acids: CASSLEQRGLYGYTF.

This clone was recorded only once. V and J are TRBV5-4 and TRBJ2-6; D remains ambiguous. This CDR3 has 16 amino acids. Germline V gene lookup returns CDR1 SGHNT and CDR2 YYREEE (reference sequence). Trimming cost V 0 bases and J 0 bases, with 7 bases left between them. The CDR3: CASSLEQPSGANVLTF. The CDR3 DNA sequence: TGTGCCAGCAGCTTGGAGCAGCCCTCTGGGGCCAACGTCCTGACTTTC.

This chain connects TRBV11-2 to TRBJ2-3; D is unresolved. The CDR3 covers 14 residues. V lost 5 bases and J lost 0, with 9 bases in between. Per the germline V gene, CDR1 is SGHAT and CDR2 is FQNNGV. CDR3 sequence: CASSPTTSTDTQYF. CDR3 DNA: TGTGCCAGCAGCCCCACGACTAGCACAGATACGCAGTATTTT. Looking up the rest from reference TRBV11-2 and TRBJ2-3 gives the full variable domain: EAGVAQSPRYKIIEKRQSVAFWCNPISGHATLYWYQQILGQGPKLLIQFQNNGVVDDSQLPKDRFSAERLKGVDSTLKIQPAKLEDSAVYLCASSPTTSTDTQYFGPGTRLTVL.